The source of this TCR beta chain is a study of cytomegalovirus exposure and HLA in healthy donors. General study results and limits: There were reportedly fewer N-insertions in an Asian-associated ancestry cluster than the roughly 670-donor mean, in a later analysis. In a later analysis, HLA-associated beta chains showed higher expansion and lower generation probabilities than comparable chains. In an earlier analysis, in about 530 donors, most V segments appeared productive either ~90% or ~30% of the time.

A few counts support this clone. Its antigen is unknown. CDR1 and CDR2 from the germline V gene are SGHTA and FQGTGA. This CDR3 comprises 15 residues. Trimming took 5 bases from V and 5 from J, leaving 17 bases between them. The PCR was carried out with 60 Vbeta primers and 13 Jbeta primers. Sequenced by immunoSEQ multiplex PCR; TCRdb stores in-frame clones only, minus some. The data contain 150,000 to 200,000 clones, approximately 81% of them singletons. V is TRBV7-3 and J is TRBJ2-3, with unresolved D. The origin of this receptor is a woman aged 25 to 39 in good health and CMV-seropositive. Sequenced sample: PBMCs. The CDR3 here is CASSLTGSRGDTQYF. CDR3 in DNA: TGTGCCAGCAGCCTGACCGGGTCTCGCGGAGATACGCAGTATTTT. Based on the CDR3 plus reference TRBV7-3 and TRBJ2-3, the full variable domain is GAGVSQTPSNKVTEKGKYVELRCDPISGHTALYWYRQSLGQGPEFLIYFQGTGAADDSGLPNDRFFAVRPEGSVSTLKIQRTERGDSAVYLCASSLTGSRGDTQYFGPGTRLTVL.